This T cell receptor beta chain was sequenced in a study of T-cell memory formation after mild COVID-19. The germline gives CDR1 SQVTM, CDR2 ANQGSEA. Trimming pared 0 bases from V and 3 bases from J, leaving 14 bases between. This CDR3 has 15 amino acids. TCRdb reprocessed the 5' RACE reads via MiXCR and lists one record per CDR3 protein. The profile shows roughly 320,000 distinct CDR3 sequences, around 27% of them singletons. The sample comprised PBMCs or a T cell subset sorted from them (not recorded which). This receptor was obtained from an adult woman who had mild COVID-19 (a few samples of this study predate the infection). Cell type and time point are not known. The rearrangement uses TRBV29-1 and TRBJ1-1, with D perhaps TRBD1 (5 bases). The CDR3 DNA is TGCAGCGTTGAAGACCGAGGGACGGTCGACACTGAAGCTTTCTTT. This sequence encodes CSVEDRGTVDTEAFF. Looking up the rest from reference TRBV29-1 and TRBJ1-1 gives the full variable domain: SAVISQKPSRDICQRGTSLTIQCQVDSQVTMMFWYRQQPGQSLTLIATANQGSEATYESGFVIDKFPISRPNLTFSTLTVSNMSPEDSSIYLCSVEDRGTVDTEAFFGQGTRLTVV.